These T cell receptor beta chains were read from a single sample in a study of T cell responses to AZD1222 COVID-19 vaccine. Repertoires were generated with immunoSEQ multiplex PCR, while TCRdb's copy carries only in-frame clones and drops some. This table has approximately 49,000 clones, approximately 80% appearing once. The specimen comprised peripheral blood, sampled on day 0 of MenACWY control vaccination. The source is an adult in good health. Both conserved end residues are part of each CDR3. The D gene is left open where the match is weak. Not every row has a clone size; where given, it reads once, few, many or a size class.

CDR3aa: CASSLQGSLANEKLFF
CDR3nt: TGTGCCAGCAGCTTACAGGGAAGCCTAGCTAATGAAAAACTGTTTTTT
d_gene: -
v_gene: TRBV7-2
abundance: -
j_gene: TRBJ1-4

CDR3aa: CAGGTGALNTEAFF
CDR3nt: TGTGCCGGGGGGACAGGGGCCCTGAACACTGAAGCTTTCTTT
d_gene: TRBD1
v_gene: TRBV30
abundance: -
j_gene: TRBJ1-1

CDR3aa: CASSVGRGQETQYF
CDR3nt: TGTGCCAGCAGCGTAGGCAGGGGACAAGAGACCCAGTACTTC
d_gene: -
v_gene: TRBV9
abundance: -
j_gene: TRBJ2-5

CDR3aa: CASSFAGDYGYTF
CDR3nt: TGCGCCAGCAGCTTCGCGGGGGACTATGGCTACACCTTC
d_gene: -
v_gene: TRBV5-1
abundance: few
j_gene: TRBJ1-2

CDR3aa: CASSWTGTYNEQFF
CDR3nt: TGTGCCAGCAGTTGGACAGGGACCTACAATGAGCAGTTCTTC
d_gene: TRBD1
v_gene: TRBV28
abundance: -
j_gene: TRBJ2-1

CDR3aa: CASSQQGGNSPLHF
CDR3nt: TGTGCCAGTAGTCAACAGGGGGGGAATTCACCCCTCCACTTT
d_gene: TRBD1
v_gene: TRBV19
abundance: -
j_gene: TRBJ1-6

CDR3aa: CSVRGNTEAFF
CDR3nt: TGCAGCGTTCGCGGGAACACTGAAGCTTTCTTT
d_gene: -
v_gene: TRBV29-1
abundance: -
j_gene: TRBJ1-1

CDR3aa: CASSLGRGRDQPQHF
CDR3nt: TGTGCCAGCAGCTTGGGCAGGGGCCGTGATCAGCCCCAGCATTTT
d_gene: -
v_gene: TRBV5-6
abundance: once
j_gene: TRBJ1-5

CDR3aa: CASKNRGGQPQHF
CDR3nt: TGTGCCAGCAAAAACAGGGGTGGTCAGCCCCAGCATTTT
d_gene: TRBD1
v_gene: TRBV2
abundance: -
j_gene: TRBJ1-5

CDR3aa: CASSVETGGTEAFF
CDR3nt: TGTGCCAGCAGCGTAGAGACAGGGGGCACTGAAGCTTTCTTT
d_gene: TRBD1
v_gene: TRBV9
abundance: once
j_gene: TRBJ1-1

CDR3aa: CASSQDRGGSYEQYF
CDR3nt: TGTGCCAGCAGCCAAGATCGGGGCGGGAGCTACGAGCAGTACTTC
d_gene: TRBD2
v_gene: TRBV3-1/TRBV3-2
abundance: -
j_gene: TRBJ2-7

CDR3aa: CASSQGLLTRQSGANVLTF
CDR3nt: TGCGCCAGCAGCCAAGGGCTACTAACTAGGCAGTCTGGGGCCAACGTCCTGACTTTC
d_gene: -
v_gene: TRBV4-1
abundance: few
j_gene: TRBJ2-6